The T cell receptor (delta chain) described here comes from a study of Vδ1+ human thymocytes. General study findings and limits: Despite high sort purity, about 20% of thymic T cell receptor delta sequences were Vdelta2. Unexpected Vdelta2 sequences could cause misinterpretation of bulk repertoire data. In the thymus, TRG and TRD repertoires looked highly polyclonal with Gaussian CDR3 lengths.

RNA was extracted from the cells and then reverse transcribed. The CDR3 regions were amplified by multiplex PCR from V-gene primers to a constant-region primer. TCRdb reran clone calling via CATT on the multiplex PCR reads. The data hold around 24,000 delta-chain clones, with around 28% observed a single time. Thymocytes were sorted as CD3+ TCRVdelta1+ TCRVdelta2- after alphabeta T cell depletion. Sorted Vdelta1+ thymocytes were about 97% to 99.6% pure. This clone was picked up a small number of times. Antigen: not known. One base away lies a much larger clone, so this may be a sequencing read error. Distinct nucleotide sequences in the sample also encode this CDR3. V lost 6 bases to trimming and J lost 2 bases, with 21 bases between them. The CDR3 totals 17 residues. CDR1 is GEAIGNYY, CDR2 EKD, per germline.

This clonotype was sampled from a boy under two years old who had congenital heart surgery. The sample comprised Vdelta1+ gamma-delta thymocytes from the thymus. Subset of the sample: FACS-sorted CD3+ TCRalphabeta- TCRVdelta1+ TCRVdelta2- thymocytes. The chain combines TRDV2 with TRDJ2; D is possibly TRDD2 or TRDD3 (5 bases each). The CDR3 nucleotides are TGTGCCTGTCTTCCAGCGGAGGGATGCGCCTTGACAGCACAACTCTTCTTT. It encodes CACLPAEGCALTAQLFF.